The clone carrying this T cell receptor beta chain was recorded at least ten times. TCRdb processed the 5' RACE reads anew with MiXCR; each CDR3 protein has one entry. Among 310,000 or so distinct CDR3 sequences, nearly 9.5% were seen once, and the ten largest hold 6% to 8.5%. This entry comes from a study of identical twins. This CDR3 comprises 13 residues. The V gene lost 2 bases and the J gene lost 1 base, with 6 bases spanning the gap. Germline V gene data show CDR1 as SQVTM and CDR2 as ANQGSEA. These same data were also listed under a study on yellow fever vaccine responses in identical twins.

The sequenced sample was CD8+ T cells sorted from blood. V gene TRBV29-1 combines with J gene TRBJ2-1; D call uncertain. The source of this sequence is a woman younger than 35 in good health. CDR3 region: CSVEIASYNEQFF. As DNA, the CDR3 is TGCAGCGTTGAAATTGCGTCCTACAATGAGCAGTTCTTC.